Sequencing of this T cell receptor beta chain was carried out in a study of T cells in Graves' hyperthyroidism and ophthalmopathy. Overall study: Peripheral blood specimens were obtained at initial diagnosis, prior to any treatment.

The study, taken as a whole, reports: Before onset, by a median of approximately 5.9 months, the model predicted ophthalmopathy.

Amplified regions were TCR beta CDR3 sequences from RNA transcripts. Carried out on the TCR CDR3, a first-round RT-PCR used the HTBI primer set. A single record per CDR3 protein comes from TCRdb applying MiXCR to the multiplex PCR reads. The sample includes 35,000 or so distinct CDR3 sequences, under 60% of them seen just once. The V gene end was trimmed by 8 bases and the J gene end by 3 bases; junction bases not matched to a gene: 13. Per germline, CDR1 SGDLS and CDR2 YYNGEE. This CDR3 spans 17 amino acids. Ophthalmopathy patients had moderate-to-severe active disease, CAS ≥3, NOSPECS ≥4, and disease duration under 3 months. Patients showing uncontrolled infection, other autoimmune disease, pregnancy or lactation were ineligible. This clonotype was found a few times. Its antigen is not known.

The clonotype originates from a middle-aged man with Graves' ophthalmopathy. The rearrangement links TRBV9 to TRBJ2-7, with 14 bases identical to TRBD2. The source material was blood. The CDR3: CARERGLAGECGYEQYF. The CDR3 coding sequence is TGTGCCAGAGAGAGGGGACTAGCGGGAGAGTGCGGCTACGAGCAGTACTTC.